This entry features one T cell receptor beta chain sequence. This sample is drawn from a study of blood T cell repertoires in COVID-19. Across the whole study: In each case, the material was cDNA or gDNA derived from T cells, B-cell-depleted T cells, or PBMCs.

Ages ranged from roughly 18 to 100 years, with residence in fewer than 25 US areas. Participants had their cohort set by participant-reported clinical history. From germline, CDR1 is LNHDA and CDR2 SQIVND (reference sequence). The CDR3 covers 15 residues. V gave up 5 bases and J gave up 4 bases, with 15 bases separating them. Original processing notes: From reference gene primer amplification, estimates of nucleated cell counts were derived. Produced via immunoSEQ multiplex PCR; TCRdb's table is partial and in-frame only. V and J calls and clone size are given by that table; D and trimming were obtained from the DNA. Among roughly 330,000 clones listed, 80% to 90% were seen once.

The chain combines TRBV19 with TRBJ2-4; D is perhaps TRBD2 (6 bases). Sequenced input: PBMCs or T cells enriched from blood (not recorded which). The sequence was obtained from a man younger than 45 who had recovered from COVID-19. CDR3 amino acids: CASSEKSAGKNIQYF. For the CDR3, the DNA is TGTGCCAGTAGTGAGAAGAGCGCGGGGAAAAACATTCAGTACTTC.